The 23 T cell receptor beta chains reported below all come from one sample, sequenced in a study of blood T cell repertoires in COVID-19. The assay was immunoSEQ multiplex PCR, and TCRdb's table has in-frame clones only and misses some. The table lists 250,000 or so clones, around 90% of them singletons, with 2.8% in the top ten. Sequencing input: PBMCs or T cells enriched from blood (not recorded which). These receptors were taken from a middle-aged man who had been exposed to COVID-19.

As for this clone: The same CDR3 can be traced to other DNA sequences in this sample. The CDR3 DNA follows: TGTGCCAGCAGCTTGGGGACTAATGAGCAGTTCTTC. This codes for CASSLGTNEQFF. This rearrangement joins TRBV5-4 to TRBJ2-1, with D tentatively TRBD2 (5 bases). This CDR3 region has 12 residues. Trimming cost V 0 bases and J 7 bases, with 5 bases left between them. From germline, CDR1 is SGHNT and CDR2 YYREEE (reference sequence). Complete variable domain (other parts from reference TRBV5-4 and TRBJ2-1): ETGVTQSPTHLIKTRGQQVTLRCSSQSGHNTVSWYQQALGQGPQFIFQYYREEENGRGNFPPRFSGLQFPNYSSELNVNALELDDSALYLCASSLGTNEQFFGPGTRLTVL.

V usage is TRBV28 and J usage is TRBJ1-5; D may be TRBD1 (6 bases). The V end was cut by 3 bases, the J end by 1 base, with 10 bases between. The CDR3 is 15 residues long. CDR1 is MDHEN, CDR2 SYDVKM, per germline. CDR3 DNA: TGTGCCAGCAGTTTGGAACAGGGCAGCAATCAGCCCCAGCATTTT. Protein: CASSLEQGSNQPQHF.

The chain combines TRBV29-1 with TRBJ2-5; D perhaps matches TRBD2 (6 bases). CDR1 is SQVTM, CDR2 ANQGSEA, per germline. The V end lost 6 bases, the J end lost 5 bases, and 16 bases lay between the germline ends. CDR3 length: 13 residues. The DNA for the CDR3 is TGCAGCGTCGGGAGAGGGTCCCAGGAGACCCAGTACTTC. Translating gives CSVGRGSQETQYF.

The chain recombines TRBV7-2 with TRBJ2-1; 8 bases map to TRBD2. CDR1 and CDR2 from the germline V gene are SGHTA and FQGNSA. The CDR3 has 15 residues. The junction had 3 bases not matched to a gene; V was cut back by 5 bases and J by 0 bases. Written as DNA, the CDR3 is TGTGCCAGCAGCACCACTAGCGGCTCCTACAATGAGCAGTTCTTC. Residues: CASSTTSGSYNEQFF.

The chain recombines TRBV3-1 (or the pseudogene TRBV3-2) with TRBJ1-3; D is unclear. Germline CDR1 LGHDT, CDR2 YNNKEL (reference sequence). V dropped 3 bases and J dropped 0 bases, with 12 bases sitting between them. This CDR3 comprises 16 residues. The CDR3 protein is CASSHRTGNSGNTIYF. In DNA form, the CDR3 reads TGTGCCAGCAGCCACCGGACGGGGAACTCTGGAAACACCATATATTTT.

This clone was counted a single time. The genes are TRBV19 and TRBJ1-6; the D is unclear. V lost 6 bases and J lost 11, with 20 bases in between. The V gene's germline CDR1 is LNHDA and CDR2 SQIVND (reference sequence). The CDR3 is made up of 15 amino acids. DNA for the CDR3: TGTGCCAGTAGCCCCGGTAGAGGCGCCGCGCCACCCCTCCACTTT. The encoded protein is CASSPGRGAAPPLHF.

The chain is built from TRBV15 and TRBJ1-2; D call uncertain. The CDR3 loop spans 15 amino acids. V dropped 0 bases and J dropped 0 bases, with 8 bases sitting between them. CDR1 is LNHNV and CDR2 is YYDKDF in the germline V gene (reference sequence). The CDR3 region is CATSREATPNYGYTF. CDR3 coding DNA: TGTGCCACCAGCAGAGAGGCCACACCTAACTATGGCTACACCTTC.

This clone is a singleton in its sample. The genes are TRBV29-1 and TRBJ2-1; the match to TRBD2 covers 7 bases. Trimming removed 5 bases from V and 6 bases from J; junction bases left unmatched: 16. The CDR3 is 16 residues long. The germline CDR1 and CDR2 sequences are SQVTM and ANQGSEA. CDR3 sequence: CSVHPTAAGDVNEQFF. As DNA, the CDR3 is TGCAGCGTTCACCCTACTGCGGCGGGAGATGTCAATGAGCAGTTCTTC.

The chain couples TRBV7-9 to TRBJ1-4; D remains unclear. CDR1 and CDR2 (germline): SEHNR, FQNEAQ (reference sequence). This CDR3 region has 17 residues. V gave up 0 bases and J gave up 1 base, with 12 bases separating them. CDR3 nucleotide sequence: TGTGCCAGCAGCTTAGCGCTCGGGTTGGTAACTAATGAAAAACTGTTTTTT. This sequence encodes CASSLALGLVTNEKLFF.

This rearrangement joins TRBV9 to TRBJ2-1; TRBD2 aligns across 7 bases. The CDR3 is 13 amino acids. Germline V CDR1 and CDR2: SGDLS, YYNGEE. With 3 bases clipped from V and 11 bases from J, the junction kept 8 bases outside the gene matches. In DNA, the CDR3 is TGTGCCAGCAGCGGAGCTAGCGGTTCAAAGCAGTTCTTC. Residues: CASSGASGSKQFF.

J is TRBJ1-4 and V is TRBV7-9; TRBD1 aligns across 8 bases. The CDR3 sequence is 15 residues long. The germline gives CDR1 SEHNR, CDR2 FQNEAQ (reference sequence). Losses at the gene ends were 1 base for V and 8 bases for J; bases not matched to a gene: 6. The CDR3 coding sequence is TGTGCCAGCAGCTTAGGGACAGGGCCCGGGGAAAAACTGTTTTTT. Its protein is CASSLGTGPGEKLFF.

This chain joins TRBV9 and TRBJ1-2, with TRBD1 matching over 9 bases. The V gene end was trimmed by 3 bases and the J gene end by 5 bases; junction bases not matched to a gene: 8. CDR3 length: 15 amino acids. Germline V lookup: CDR1 SGDLS, CDR2 YYNGEE. The CDR3 is CASSAEIQGAYGYTF. CDR3 in DNA: TGTGCCAGCAGCGCAGAGATACAGGGGGCGTATGGCTACACCTTC.

The gene calls are TRBV7-8 and TRBJ2-7, with 10 bases that match TRBD1. The germline V gene has CDR1 SGHVS and CDR2 FQNEAQ. The CDR3 is 16 amino acids. Trimming removed 1 base from V and 2 bases from J; junction bases left unmatched: 5. The DNA for the CDR3 is TGTGCCAGCAGCTTAGGGGGGACAGGGGTGACCTACGAGCAGTACTTC. Its protein is CASSLGGTGVTYEQYF.

Ten or more counts support this clone. V usage is TRBV28 and J usage is TRBJ2-3, with 8 bases lining up with TRBD2. V shed 2 bases, J shed 4 bases, and the junction held 5 bases outside the gene matches. The CDR3 is 15 amino acids. Germline V gene lookup returns CDR1 MDHEN and CDR2 SYDVKM. The CDR3 bases are TGTGCCAGCAGTTTAGAGCAAGCGGGAGCAGATACGCAGTATTTT. Encoded protein: CASSLEQAGADTQYF.

This chain uses TRBV2 with TRBJ1-6, with D possibly TRBD1 on 5 matching bases. V lost 5 bases, J lost 5 bases, and 16 bases lay in between. CDR3 length: 16 amino acids. CDR1 is SNHLY and CDR2 is FYNNEI in the germline V gene. In nucleotides, the CDR3 is TGTGCCAGCAGTTCCGGACACCCATCTAATAATTCACCCCTCCACTTT. Translation gives CASSSGHPSNNSPLHF.

V usage is TRBV6-4 and J usage is TRBJ2-3; D perhaps matches TRBD1 (5 bases). V was pared by 0 bases and J by 1 base, with 5 bases between. CDR1 MRHNA and CDR2 SNTAGT come from the germline V gene. The CDR3 has 14 amino acids. CDR3 nucleotides: TGTGCCAGCAGTGACTCAGGGGGCACAGATACGCAGTATTTT. Its translation is CASSDSGGTDTQYF.

The table lists this clone with a few counts. This sequence joins TRBV20-1 and TRBJ2-7; D gene uncertain. Trimming stripped 6 bases from V and 2 bases from J, with 8 bases between. Germline V CDR1 and CDR2: DFQATT, SNEGSKA (reference sequence). This CDR3 contains 11 residues. In nucleotides, the CDR3 is TGCAGTGCGGGCCAAGCCTACGAGCAGTACTTC. Amino acids: CSAGQAYEQYF.

This clone was observed a single time. CDR3 sequence (DNA): TGTGCCTGGAGTGCAGGGACAGGGTTTTCACCCCTCCACTTT. This translates into CAWSAGTGFSPLHF. The chain recombines TRBV30 with TRBJ1-6, with 9 bases lining up with TRBD1. Germline V lookup: CDR1 GTSNPN, CDR2 SVGIG (reference sequence). The V segment lost 1 base and the J segment 9 bases; nucleotides outside the gene matches: 4. This CDR3 comprises 14 residues.

The V and J genes are TRBV6-5 and TRBJ2-3; 7 bases fit TRBD2. Germline trimming cut 7 bases from V and 6 bases from J; bases unmatched to any gene: 10. Germline values: CDR1 MNHEY, CDR2 SVGAGI. This CDR3 is 14 amino acids long. The CDR3 sequence: CASKDPGGRDTQYF. As DNA, the CDR3 is TGTGCCAGCAAGGACCCGGGAGGCCGGGATACGCAGTATTTT.

The J gene is TRBJ1-1, the V gene TRBV5-6, with 7 positions matching TRBD1. CDR1 is SGHDT, CDR2 YYEEEE, per germline. The CDR3 length is 18 residues. The V and J ends lost 4 bases and 0 bases, in that order; junction bases with no gene match: 15. CDR3 sequence (DNA): TGTGCCAGCAGCCTACAGGGGACTCCGATACTCATGAACACTGAAGCTTTCTTT. This gives the protein CASSLQGTPILMNTEAFF.

The gene calls are TRBV29-1 and TRBJ2-5; no reliable D call. The germline V gene encodes CDR1 SQVTM and CDR2 ANQGSEA. The length of the CDR3 is 10 residues. V was cut by 3 bases and J by 7 bases, with 6 bases left in between. CDR3 loop: CSVELGTQYF. Written as DNA, the CDR3 is TGCAGCGTTGAGCTCGGGACCCAGTACTTC.

This clone was seen a single time. V usage is TRBV7-3 and J usage is TRBJ1-1; TRBD1 matches 7 bases. V dropped 5 bases and J dropped 1; count of bases not matched to a gene: 4. This CDR3 comprises 14 residues. Looked up from germline, CDR1 is SGHTA and CDR2 is FQGTGA. The CDR3 here is CASSPGGSNTEAFF. The DNA of the CDR3 is TGTGCCAGCAGCCCAGGGGGGTCGAACACTGAAGCTTTCTTT.

This rearrangement joins TRBV6-5 to TRBJ2-5; TRBD1 matches at 7 bases. Trimming cost V 7 bases and J 5 bases; bases outside gene matches: 7. The CDR3 extends over 13 amino acids. Germline CDR1 reads MNHEY; CDR2 reads SVGAGI. As DNA, the CDR3 is TGTGCCAGCAAATCGCCAGGGGGTGAGACCCAGTACTTC. This translates into CASKSPGGETQYF.